Listed here is a single TCR beta chain. The antigen is not known. This sample was taken from a study of somatic mutations in cytotoxic T cells in rheumatoid arthritis. Sequencing used immunoSEQ multiplex PCR; TCRdb keeps in-frame clones, though not all of them. The profile shows about 12,000 clones, less than 80% of them singletons. Study-level points and caveats: A finding that went unadjusted for multiple comparisons was the slight underrepresentation of TRBV07 in rheumatoid arthritis patients.

CDR1 is MRHNA and CDR2 is SNTAGT in the germline V gene. The CDR3 is 18 residues long. V lost 3 bases, J lost 2 bases, and 6 bases stayed unmatched. This clonotype was sampled from a man between 65 and 80 years old in good health. V is TRBV6-4 and J is TRBJ2-6; 11 bases agree with TRBD2. The sequenced sample consisted of CD8+ T cells sorted from blood. The CDR3 region is CASSESSSGRPGANVLTF. The CDR3 DNA reads as TGTGCCAGCAGTGAATCGTCTAGCGGGAGGCCTGGGGCCAACGTCCTGACTTTC.